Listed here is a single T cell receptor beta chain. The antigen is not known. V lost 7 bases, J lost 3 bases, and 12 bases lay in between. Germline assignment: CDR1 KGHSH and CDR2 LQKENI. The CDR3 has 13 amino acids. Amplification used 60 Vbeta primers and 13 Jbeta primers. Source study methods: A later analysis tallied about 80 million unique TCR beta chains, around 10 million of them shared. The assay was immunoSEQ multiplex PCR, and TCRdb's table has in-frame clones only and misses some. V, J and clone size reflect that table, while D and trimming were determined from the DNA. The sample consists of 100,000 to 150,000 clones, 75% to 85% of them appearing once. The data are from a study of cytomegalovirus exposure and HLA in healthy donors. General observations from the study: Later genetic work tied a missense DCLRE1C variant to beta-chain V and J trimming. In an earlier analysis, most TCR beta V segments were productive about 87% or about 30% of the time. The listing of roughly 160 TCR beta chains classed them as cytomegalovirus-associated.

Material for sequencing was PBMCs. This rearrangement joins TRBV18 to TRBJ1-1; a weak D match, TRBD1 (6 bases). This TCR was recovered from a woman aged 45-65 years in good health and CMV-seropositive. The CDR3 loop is CASFTGWDTEAFF. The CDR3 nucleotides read TGTGCCAGCTTCACAGGGTGGGACACTGAAGCTTTCTTT. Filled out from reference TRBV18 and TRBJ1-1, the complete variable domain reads NAGVMQNPRHLVRRRGQEARLRCSPMKGHSHVYWYRQLPEEGLKFMVYLQKENIIDESGMPKERFSAEFPKEGPSILRIQQVVRGDSAAYFCASFTGWDTEAFFGQGTRLTVV.